This T cell receptor (beta chain) is drawn from a study of blood T cell repertoires in COVID-19. Study summary: Collection of acute and convalescent COVID-19 samples took place in the United States, Italy and Spain. PBMCs, B-cell-depleted T cells, or T cells were the source of the cDNA or gDNA that made up the material.

This CDR3 is 15 amino acids long. J gave up 10 bases and V 0 bases, and 6 bases lay outside the gene matches. Germline V gene lookup returns CDR1 SGHNT and CDR2 YYREEE (reference sequence). As originally analysed: Amplification of reference gene primers was used by the study to estimate nucleated cell counts. Repertoires were generated with immunoSEQ multiplex PCR, while TCRdb's copy carries only in-frame clones and drops some. V, J and clone size reflect that table, while D and trimming were determined from the DNA. The sample carries 200,000 to 250,000 clones, around 90% recorded once. This chain joins TRBV5-4 and TRBJ1-6; 8 nucleotides match TRBD1. Sequenced material: peripheral blood. This TCR was sampled from a man aged 18 to 30 with active or convalescent COVID-19. The DNA of the CDR3 is TGTGCCAGCAGCTTGGCCTACAGGGGGGAATCACCCCTCCACTTT. This sequence encodes CASSLAYRGESPLHF.